The TCR beta chain under discussion was sequenced for a study of human T cells and chemical hapten exposure. The CDR3 is 14 residues long. Germline V gene lookup returns CDR1 MNHEY and CDR2 SVGEGT. Trimming took 7 bases from V and 3 from J, leaving 15 bases between them. Each CDR3 protein is one row after TCRdb ran MiXCR on the RACE reads. The sample lists 95,000 or so distinct CDR3 sequences; over 9.5% were seen once. As for time point: patch test 2, 6 weeks after DPC sensitization. Treatment reported: therapeutic diphenylcyclopropenone sensitization with weekly scalp DPC. Ten or more counts support this clonotype.

The specimen comprised whole blood, sampled in connection with sensitization to the hapten diphenylcyclopropenone (DPC). This sequence joins TRBV6-2 or TRBV6-3 and TRBJ1-1; D ambiguous. This clonotype was obtained from a woman between 40 and 55 years old with alopecia areata. Some clones in this sample may be carry-over from other donors' samples. The CDR3 DNA is TGTGCCAGCAAGATGGACGGGAGGGACACTGAAGCTTTCTTT. It translates to CASKMDGRDTEAFF.